This T cell receptor (beta chain) was observed in a study of T cell changes during pregnancy in multiple sclerosis. The CDR3 runs to 14 residues. Germline assignment: CDR1 MNHNS and CDR2 SASEGT. V was clipped by 7 bases and J by 6 bases, with 13 bases between them. The table came from immunoSEQ multiplex PCR; TCRdb's copy has only in-frame clones and leaves some out. The sample yields some 30,000 clones, around 90% seen once. This TCR came from a female donor with multiple sclerosis, enrolled in a pregnancy study. Sequenced here: CD8+ T cells from peripheral blood mononuclear cells, sampled before pregnancy. The V gene is TRBV6-1, the J gene TRBJ1-6; D gene ambiguous. The CDR3 here is CASTRRGGNSPLHF. The CDR3 coding sequence is TGTGCCAGCACGAGGCGTGGAGGTAATTCACCCCTCCACTTT.